This record covers a single TCR beta chain. Its antigen remains unidentified. CD45RO-negative cells were positively selected for CCR7, leaving out terminally differentiated effector memory CD45RA+ cells. The donor population consisted of healthy HIV-negative adults with no recent acute infections or vaccinations. CDR1 MDHEN and CDR2 SYDVKM come from the germline V gene. Trimming took 3 bases from V and 3 from J, leaving 13 bases between them. The CDR3 extends over 15 amino acids. Per the authors' pipeline: ImmunoSEQ sequences covered only the junction and lacked quality scores; filtering therefore differed. Assay used: immunoSEQ multiplex PCR; TCRdb lists only in-frame clones, some missing. V and J calls and clone size are those listed in that table; D and trimming were worked out from the DNA. This table holds roughly 1,800,000 clones, roughly 94% found once. This record comes from a study of shared clonotypes between healthy human individuals.

Whole-study results and caveats: Sharing across four donors was seen in 4% to 6.5% of naive CD4 clonotypes.

The sequencing input was naive CD8+ T cells sorted from blood. This chain links TRBV28 with TRBJ2-3; D remains unclear. The clonotype originates from a young man in good health. This CDR3 is CASSFWLDGTDTQYF. CDR3 in DNA: TGTGCCAGCAGTTTTTGGCTAGATGGGACAGATACGCAGTATTTT. The full variable domain, completed using reference TRBV28 and TRBJ2-3, is DVKVTQSSRYLVKRTGEKVFLECVQDMDHENMFWYRQDPGLGLRLIYFSYDVKMKEKGDIPEGYSVSREKKERFSLILESASTNQTSMYLCASSFWLDGTDTQYFGPGTRLTVL.